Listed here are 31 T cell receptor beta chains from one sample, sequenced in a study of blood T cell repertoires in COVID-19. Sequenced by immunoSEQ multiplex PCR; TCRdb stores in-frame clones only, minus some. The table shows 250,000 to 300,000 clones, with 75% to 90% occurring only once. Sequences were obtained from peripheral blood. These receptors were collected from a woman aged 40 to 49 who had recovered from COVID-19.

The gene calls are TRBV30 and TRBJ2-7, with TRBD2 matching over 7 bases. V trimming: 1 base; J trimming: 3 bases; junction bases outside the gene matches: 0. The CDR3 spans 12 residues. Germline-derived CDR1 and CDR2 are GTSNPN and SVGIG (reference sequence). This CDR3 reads CAWSGEGYEQYF. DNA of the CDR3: TGTGCCTGGAGTGGGGAGGGCTACGAGCAGTACTTC.

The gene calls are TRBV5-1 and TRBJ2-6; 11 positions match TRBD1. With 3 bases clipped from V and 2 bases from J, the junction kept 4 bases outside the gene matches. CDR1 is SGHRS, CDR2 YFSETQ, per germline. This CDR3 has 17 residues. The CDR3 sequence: CASSSQGQGAGANVLTF. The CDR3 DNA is TGCGCCAGCAGCTCCCAGGGACAGGGGGCTGGGGCCAACGTCCTGACTTTC.

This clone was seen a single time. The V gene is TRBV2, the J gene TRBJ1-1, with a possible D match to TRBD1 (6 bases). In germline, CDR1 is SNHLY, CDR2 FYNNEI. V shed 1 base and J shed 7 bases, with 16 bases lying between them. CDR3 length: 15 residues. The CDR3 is CASSEVYREGSEAFF. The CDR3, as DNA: TGTGCCAGCAGTGAAGTTTACAGGGAGGGAAGTGAAGCTTTCTTT.

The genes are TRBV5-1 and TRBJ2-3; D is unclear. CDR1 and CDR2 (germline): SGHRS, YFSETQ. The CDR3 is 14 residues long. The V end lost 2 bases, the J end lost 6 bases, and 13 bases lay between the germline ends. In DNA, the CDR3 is TGCGCCAGCAGCTTAGTATCAGGTGGGGATACGCAGTATTTT. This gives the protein CASSLVSGGDTQYF. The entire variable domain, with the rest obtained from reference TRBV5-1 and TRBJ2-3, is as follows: KAGVTQTPRYLIKTRGQQVTLSCSPISGHRSVSWYQQTPGQGLQFLFEYFSETQRNKGNFPGRFSGRQFSNSRSEMNVSTLELGDSALYLCASSLVSGGDTQYFGPGTRLTVL.

The CDR3: CASSGGQGNPLYEQYF. The CDR3 DNA is TGTGCCAGCAGCGGAGGACAGGGTAACCCCCTCTACGAGCAGTACTTC. The chain uses TRBV5-4 and TRBJ2-7; 8 positions match TRBD1. The germline V gene encodes CDR1 SGHNT and CDR2 YYREEE (reference sequence). V lost 4 bases to trimming and J lost 3 bases; unmatched junction nucleotides: 12. This CDR3 spans 16 amino acids. Full variable domain (remainder filled in from reference TRBV5-4 and TRBJ2-7): ETGVTQSPTHLIKTRGQQVTLRCSSQSGHNTVSWYQQALGQGPQFIFQYYREEENGRGNFPPRFSGLQFPNYSSELNVNALELDDSALYLCASSGGQGNPLYEQYFGPGTRLTVT.

The CDR3 nucleotides read TGTGCCTGGAGTGTTTCCATGAACACTGAAGCTTTCTTT. Protein: CAWSVSMNTEAFF. The chain is built from TRBV30 and TRBJ1-1; D uncertain. Per germline, CDR1 GTSNPN and CDR2 SVGIG (reference sequence). The CDR3 spans 13 residues. Trimming cost V 0 bases and J 0 bases, with 5 bases left between them.

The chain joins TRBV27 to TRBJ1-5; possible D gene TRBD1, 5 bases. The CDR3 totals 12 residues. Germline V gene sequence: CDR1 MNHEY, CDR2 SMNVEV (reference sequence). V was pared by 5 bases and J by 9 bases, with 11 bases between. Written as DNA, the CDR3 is TGTGCCAGCAGTCCCCTCGGGGGGCCCCAGCATTTT. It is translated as CASSPLGGPQHF.

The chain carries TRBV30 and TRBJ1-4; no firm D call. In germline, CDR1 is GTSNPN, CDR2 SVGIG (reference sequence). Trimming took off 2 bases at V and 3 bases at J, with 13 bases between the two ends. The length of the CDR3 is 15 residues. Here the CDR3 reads CAWSPRGASNEKLFF. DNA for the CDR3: TGTGCCTGGAGTCCCCGGGGAGCGTCTAATGAAAAACTGTTTTTT.

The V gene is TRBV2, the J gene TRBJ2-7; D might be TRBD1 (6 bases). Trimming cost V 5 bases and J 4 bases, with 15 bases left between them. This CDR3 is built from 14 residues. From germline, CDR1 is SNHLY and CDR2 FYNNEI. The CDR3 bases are TGTGCCAGCAGTACCCAGGGGACAAGTTACGAGCAGTACTTC. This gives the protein CASSTQGTSYEQYF.

CDR3 nucleotide sequence: TGCGCCAGCAGCTTGGAAGGGGCCTCAACTAATGAAAAACTGTTTTTT. It specifies CASSLEGASTNEKLFF. The rearrangement links TRBV5-1 to TRBJ1-4; a weak D match, TRBD1 (5 bases). This CDR3 is built from 16 residues. The germline V and J ends were trimmed by 0 bases and 0 bases, with 9 bases remaining between them. In germline, CDR1 is SGHRS, CDR2 YFSETQ. Full variable domain (outside the CDR3, taken from reference TRBV5-1 and TRBJ1-4): KAGVTQTPRYLIKTRGQQVTLSCSPISGHRSVSWYQQTPGQGLQFLFEYFSETQRNKGNFPGRFSGRQFSNSRSEMNVSTLELGDSALYLCASSLEGASTNEKLFFGSGTQLSVL.

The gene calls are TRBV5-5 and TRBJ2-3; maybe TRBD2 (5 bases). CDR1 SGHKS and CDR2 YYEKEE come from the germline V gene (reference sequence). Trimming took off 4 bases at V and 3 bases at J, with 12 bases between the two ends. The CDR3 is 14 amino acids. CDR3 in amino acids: CASSLKPGTDTQYF. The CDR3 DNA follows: TGTGCCAGCAGCCTGAAACCGGGAACAGATACGCAGTATTTT.

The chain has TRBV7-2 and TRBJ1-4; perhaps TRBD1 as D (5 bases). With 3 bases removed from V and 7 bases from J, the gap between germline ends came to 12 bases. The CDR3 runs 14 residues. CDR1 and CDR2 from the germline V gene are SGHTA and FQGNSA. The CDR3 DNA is TGTGCCAGCAGCTTGGGGCCTTCGCTTGAAAAACTGTTTTTT. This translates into CASSLGPSLEKLFF.

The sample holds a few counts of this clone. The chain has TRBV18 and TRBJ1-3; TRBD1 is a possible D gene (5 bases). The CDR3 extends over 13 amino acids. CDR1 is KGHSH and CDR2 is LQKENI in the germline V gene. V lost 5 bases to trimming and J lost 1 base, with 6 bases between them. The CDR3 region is CASSAGSGNTIYF. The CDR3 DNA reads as TGTGCCAGCTCAGCAGGGTCTGGAAACACCATATATTTT. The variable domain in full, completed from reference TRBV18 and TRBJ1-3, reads NAGVMQNPRHLVRRRGQEARLRCSPMKGHSHVYWYRQLPEEGLKFMVYLQKENIIDESGMPKERFSAEFPKEGPSILRIQQVVRGDSAAYFCASSAGSGNTIYFGEGSWLTVV.

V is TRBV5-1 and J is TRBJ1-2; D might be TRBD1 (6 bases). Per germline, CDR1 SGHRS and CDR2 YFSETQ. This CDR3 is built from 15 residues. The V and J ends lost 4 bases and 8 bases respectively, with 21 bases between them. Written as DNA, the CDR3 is TGCGCCAGCAGCCCCCGGACAGCTTCCCGGTTCGGCTACACCTTC. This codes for CASSPRTASRFGYTF.

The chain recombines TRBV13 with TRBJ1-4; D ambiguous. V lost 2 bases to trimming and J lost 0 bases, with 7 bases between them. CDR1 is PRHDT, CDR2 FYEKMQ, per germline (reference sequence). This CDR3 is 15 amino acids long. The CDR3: CASSLTGATNEKLFF. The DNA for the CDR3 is TGTGCCAGCAGCTTAACGGGTGCAACTAATGAAAAACTGTTTTTT.

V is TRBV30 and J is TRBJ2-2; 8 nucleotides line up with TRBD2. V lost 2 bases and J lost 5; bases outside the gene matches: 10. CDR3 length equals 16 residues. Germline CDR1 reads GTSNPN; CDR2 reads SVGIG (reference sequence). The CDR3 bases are TGTGCCTGGAGTAGGGAGCGGGGGAAAAGGACCGGGGAGCTGTTTTTT. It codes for CAWSRERGKRTGELFF. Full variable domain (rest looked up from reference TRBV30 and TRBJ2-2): SQTIHQWPATLVQPVGSPLSLECTVEGTSNPNLYWYRQAAGRGLQLLFYSVGIGQISSEVPQNLSASRPQDRQFILSSKKLLLSDSGFYLCAWSRERGKRTGELFFGEGSRLTVL.

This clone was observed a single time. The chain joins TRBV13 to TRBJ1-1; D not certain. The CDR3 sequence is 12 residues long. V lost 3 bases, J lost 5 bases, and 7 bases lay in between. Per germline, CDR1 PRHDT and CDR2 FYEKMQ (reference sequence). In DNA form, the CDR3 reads TGTGCCAGCAGCTTTCGGGAGACTGAAGCTTTCTTT. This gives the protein CASSFRETEAFF.

The CDR3 here is CASSIGTGKGQPQHF. In DNA form, the CDR3 reads TGTGCCAGTAGTATAGGGACAGGGAAAGGTCAGCCCCAGCATTTT. J is TRBJ1-5 and V is TRBV19, with 8 bases matching TRBD1. The germline V gene has CDR1 LNHDA and CDR2 SQIVND (reference sequence). V was clipped by 1 base and J by 6 bases; unmatched bases: 5. The CDR3 runs to 15 residues.

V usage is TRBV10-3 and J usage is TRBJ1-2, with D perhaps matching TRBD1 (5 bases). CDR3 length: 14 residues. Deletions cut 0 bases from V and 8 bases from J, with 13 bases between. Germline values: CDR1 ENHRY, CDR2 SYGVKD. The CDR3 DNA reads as TGTGCCATCAGTGAGTCCGGGGGGACGTGGGGCTACACCTTC. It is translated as CAISESGGTWGYTF.

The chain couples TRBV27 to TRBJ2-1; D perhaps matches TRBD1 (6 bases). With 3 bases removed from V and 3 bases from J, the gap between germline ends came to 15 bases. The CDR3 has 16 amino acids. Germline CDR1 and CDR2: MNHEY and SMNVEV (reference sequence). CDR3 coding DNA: TGTGCCAGCAGTTTCCTCGGTACAGGGATCTACAATGAGCAGTTCTTC. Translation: CASSFLGTGIYNEQFF.

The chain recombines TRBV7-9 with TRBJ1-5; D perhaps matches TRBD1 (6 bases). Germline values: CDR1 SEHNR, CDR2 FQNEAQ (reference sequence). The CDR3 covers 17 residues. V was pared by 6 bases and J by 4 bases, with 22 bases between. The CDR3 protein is CASSFGFTGLRNQPQHF. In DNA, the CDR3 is TGTGCCAGCAGTTTTGGTTTCACAGGGTTGAGGAATCAGCCCCAGCATTTT.

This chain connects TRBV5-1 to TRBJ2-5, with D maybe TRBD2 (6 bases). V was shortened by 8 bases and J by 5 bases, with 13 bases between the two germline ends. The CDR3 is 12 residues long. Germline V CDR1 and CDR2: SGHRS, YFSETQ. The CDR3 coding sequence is TGCGCCAGTAGCCGGGAGAGGGAGACCCAGTACTTC. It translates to CASSRERETQYF.

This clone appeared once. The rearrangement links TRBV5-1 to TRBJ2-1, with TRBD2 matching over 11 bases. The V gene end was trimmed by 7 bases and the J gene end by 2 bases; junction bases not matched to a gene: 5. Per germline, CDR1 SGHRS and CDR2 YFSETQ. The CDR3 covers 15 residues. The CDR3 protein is CASSRLAGPYNEQFF. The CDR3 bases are TGCGCCAGCTCCCGACTAGCGGGGCCCTACAATGAGCAGTTCTTC.

The CDR3 DNA reads TGCGCCAGCAGCGACGACAGGGGTAACACCGGGGAGCTGTTTTTT. Protein product: CASSDDRGNTGELFF. This chain links TRBV5-1 with TRBJ2-2, with 8 bases aligning to TRBD1. CDR3 length equals 15 residues. Germline V lookup: CDR1 SGHRS, CDR2 YFSETQ. The V and J ends lost 4 bases and 2 bases, in that order; junction bases with no gene match: 4.

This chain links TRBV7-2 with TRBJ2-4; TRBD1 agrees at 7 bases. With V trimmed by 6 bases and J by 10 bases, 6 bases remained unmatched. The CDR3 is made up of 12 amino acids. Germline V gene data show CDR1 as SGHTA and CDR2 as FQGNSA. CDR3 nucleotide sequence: TGTGCCAGCAGAGGGGACAGAGAGATTCAGTACTTC. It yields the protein CASRGDREIQYF.

The CDR3 region is CASSPQVSGYEQYF. CDR3 coding DNA: TGTGCCAGCTCGCCCCAGGTTAGCGGCTACGAGCAGTACTTC. V usage is TRBV18 and J usage is TRBJ2-7; weak D call: TRBD2 (6 bases). This CDR3 spans 14 amino acids. Germline CDR1 KGHSH, CDR2 LQKENI. With 6 bases removed from V and 3 bases from J, the gap between germline ends came to 15 bases.

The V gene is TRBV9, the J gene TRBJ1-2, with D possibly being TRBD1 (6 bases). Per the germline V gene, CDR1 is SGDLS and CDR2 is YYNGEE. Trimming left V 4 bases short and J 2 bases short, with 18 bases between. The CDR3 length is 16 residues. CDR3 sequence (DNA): TGTGCCAGCAGCCCACATCCCGCAGGGGCAAACTATGGCTACACCTTC. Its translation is CASSPHPAGANYGYTF.

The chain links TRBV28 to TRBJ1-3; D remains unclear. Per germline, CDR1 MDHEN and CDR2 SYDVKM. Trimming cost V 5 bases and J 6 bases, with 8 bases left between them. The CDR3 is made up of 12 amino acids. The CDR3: CASSSSSNTIYF. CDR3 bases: TGTGCCAGCAGTAGCTCTTCAAACACCATATATTTT.

The CDR3 is CASSHGEGYEQYF. The DNA for the CDR3 is TGTGCCAGCAGCCACGGGGAAGGCTACGAGCAGTACTTC. The chain recombines TRBV11-3 with TRBJ2-7; perhaps TRBD2 as D (5 bases). Per germline, CDR1 SGHNT and CDR2 YENEEA. Trimming took 5 bases from V and 3 from J, leaving 11 bases between them. The CDR3 contains 13 residues.

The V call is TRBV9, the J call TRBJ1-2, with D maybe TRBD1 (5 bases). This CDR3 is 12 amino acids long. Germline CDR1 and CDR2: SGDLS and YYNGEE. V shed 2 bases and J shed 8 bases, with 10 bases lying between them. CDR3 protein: CASSVGGSGYTF. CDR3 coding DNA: TGTGCCAGCAGCGTTGGGGGGAGCGGCTACACCTTC.

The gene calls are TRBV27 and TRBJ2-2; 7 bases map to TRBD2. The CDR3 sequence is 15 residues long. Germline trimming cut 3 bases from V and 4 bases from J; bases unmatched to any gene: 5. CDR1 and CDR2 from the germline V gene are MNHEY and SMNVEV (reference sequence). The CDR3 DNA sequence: TGTGCCAGCAGTTTGCGGGGGTTTAGCACCGGGGAGCTGTTTTTT. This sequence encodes CASSLRGFSTGELFF.